Listed below are T cell receptor beta chains from one sample, sequenced in a study of regulatory T cells in long-lasting Graves disease. TCRdb ran MiXCR on the multiplex PCR reads and lists one entry per CDR3 protein. The sample includes roughly 380,000 distinct CDR3 sequences, 16% of them seen just once. These records were also assigned to another study, of T cells in Graves' hyperthyroidism and ophthalmopathy.

The input for sequencing was peripheral blood mononuclear cells (PBMCs), taken at new diagnosis, from a patient treated with antithyroid drugs. These receptors all stem from a man aged 35 to 55 with Graves disease. CDR3s include the opening cysteine and the closing phenylalanine or tryptophan. The D gene is left open where the match is weak. Size tells how often a clone was seen (once, few, many) or the class of an expanded clone, and some rows leave it out.

few,TRBV28,TRBJ1-1,TRBD1,TGTGCCAGCAGCCAAGGGGGACAGGGAAGGGCTGAAGCTTTCTTT,CASSQGGQGRAEAFF
.,TRBV6-5,TRBJ1-2,.,TGTGCCAGCAGTTACTCACGGACGGACTATGGCTACACCTTC,CASSYSRTDYGYTF
.,TRBV28,TRBJ1-5,.,TGTGCCAGCAGACCGGGACACGATAGCAATCAGCCCCAGCATTTT,CASRPGHDSNQPQHF
many,TRBV6-2/TRBV6-3,TRBJ2-4,.,TGTGCCAGCAGCAGTACGGATATCTCGGACATTCAGTACTTC,CASSSTDISDIQYF
many,TRBV6-1,TRBJ1-2,.,TGTGCCAGCAGTGAAAGGTCGGGGGGCTACACCTTC,CASSERSGGYTF
.,TRBV6-2/TRBV6-3,TRBJ2-2,TRBD1,TGTGCCAGCAGTTCCAAGCGAACAGGGGGCCGGACCGGGGAGCTGTTTTTT,CASSSKRTGGRTGELFF
.,TRBV27,TRBJ2-5,TRBD2,TGTGCCAGCAGTACTAGACTAGCGGGGGGTGGAGAGACCCAGTACTTC,CASSTRLAGGGETQYF
many,TRBV7-2,TRBJ2-2,TRBD1,TGTGCCAGCAGCTTCTTTCCGGGACAGGGGGCGCGGACCGGGGAGCTGTTTTTT,CASSFFPGQGARTGELFF
many,TRBV7-2,TRBJ2-3,.,TGTGCCAGCAGGCTCCTGGCCCGACGGGGGGCCACTAGCACAGATACGCAGTATTTT,CASRLLARRGATSTDTQYF
.,TRBV11-3,TRBJ2-2,TRBD1,TGTGCCAGCAGCACCCGGACAGGGGTAATCACCGGGGAGCTGTTTTTT,CASSTRTGVITGELFF
few,TRBV5-1,TRBJ2-2,.,TGCGCCAGCAGCGTCCGGGAAAACACCGGGGAGCTGTTTTTT,CASSVRENTGELFF
.,TRBV28,TRBJ2-6,TRBD2,TGTGCCAGCAGTCCCCTCTTTGGCGGGGGGGTCTCTGGGGCCAACGTCCTGACTTTC,CASSPLFGGGVSGANVLTF
many,TRBV12-3/TRBV12-4,TRBJ1-1,TRBD1,TGTGCCAGCAGTCCGATGGGGACAGCATTGAACACTGAAGCTTTCTTT,CASSPMGTALNTEAFF
once,TRBV5-8,TRBJ2-5,TRBD2,TGTGCCAGCAGCTTGGGACTAGCGGGGTACCAAGAGACCCAGTACTTC,CASSLGLAGYQETQYF
many,TRBV7-9,TRBJ2-1,TRBD1,TGTGCCAGCAGCTTAGACCCGGGACAGGGGTTCAATGAGCAGTTCTTC,CASSLDPGQGFNEQFF
few,TRBV30,TRBJ2-1,TRBD2,TGTGCCTGGAGTGAAGTAGGCGTTGAGCGGGGGGGGACCTACAATGAGCAGTTCTTC,CAWSEVGVERGGTYNEQFF
many,TRBV5-1,TRBJ2-5,TRBD2,TGCGCCAGCAGCTTGGGGACTAGCGGGGGGGTACAAGAGACCCAGTACTTC,CASSLGTSGGVQETQYF
many,TRBV3-1,TRBJ2-3,.,TGTGCCAGCAGCCAAGCGCCCGCAGGTGTACAAGGCACAGATACGCAGTATTTT,CASSQAPAGVQGTDTQYF
many,TRBV7-2,TRBJ2-1,TRBD1,TGTGCCAGCAGCCGGCGGGACAGGGGAAATGAGCAGTTCTTC,CASSRRDRGNEQFF
many,TRBV3-1,TRBJ2-5,TRBD1,TGTGCCAGCAGCCAACCGGGACAGATGTACCAAGAGACCCAGTACTTC,CASSQPGQMYQETQYF
many,TRBV28,TRBJ1-2,.,TGTGCCACCCTAGTGCAGCGGTGGGGAGGCTATGGCTACACCTTC,CATLVQRWGGYGYTF
many,TRBV5-1,TRBJ2-7,TRBD1,TGCGCCAGCAGCAGACAGGGCCAGAGCTCCTACGAGCAGTACTTC,CASSRQGQSSYEQYF
many,TRBV3-1,TRBJ2-5,TRBD2,TGTGCCAGCAGCCACGGACAAAGCGGGGCCGGGGGGACCCAGTACTTC,CASSHGQSGAGGTQYF
many,TRBV6-1,TRBJ2-7,TRBD2,TGTGCCAGCAGAAAAAGCGGGGGGTCGTCTCGGCAGTACTTC,CASRKSGGSSRQYF
.,TRBV5-4,TRBJ2-3,TRBD2,TGTGCCAGCAGCCAGCGGGGGGGTAAAGATACGCAGTATTTT,CASSQRGGKDTQYF
.,TRBV19,TRBJ2-2,.,TGTGCCAGTAGTATTCTAGGGGCCGGGGAGCTGTTTTTT,CASSILGAGELFF
many,TRBV24-1,TRBJ1-1,.,TGTGCCACCTTGAATTGGGCGGGTGAAGCTTTCTTT,CATLNWAGEAFF
once,TRBV7-2,TRBJ2-1,TRBD1,TGTGCCAGCGGCCGGGACAGCAACAATGAGCAGTTCTTC,CASGRDSNNEQFF
many,TRBV4-1,TRBJ1-5,.,TGTGCCAGCAGCCAAGACGAAGGGCAGCCCCAGCATTTT,CASSQDEGQPQHF
many,TRBV18,TRBJ1-4,.,TGTGCCAGCTCACCAATAGGGACAACTAATGAAAAACTGTTTTTT,CASSPIGTTNEKLFF
few,TRBV6-5,TRBJ2-5,.,TGTGCCAGCAGTTATGGCCCTCGGAGGCAAGAGACCCAGTACTTC,CASSYGPRRQETQYF
many,TRBV2,TRBJ2-7,.,TGTGCCAGCAGTTGGGACGTAACCTACGAGCAGTACTTC,CASSWDVTYEQYF
many,TRBV9,TRBJ2-7,.,TGTGCCAGCAGTCCCGGCGGGGTACCCTACGAGCAGTACTTC,CASSPGGVPYEQYF
many,TRBV27,TRBJ2-2,.,TGTGCCAGCCACTCAAACAGGGCGCTCACCGGGGAGCTGTTTTTT,CASHSNRALTGELFF
.,TRBV24-1,TRBJ2-7,TRBD1,TGTGCCACCAGTGAGGGGACAGGGGCTGGTGACGAGCAGTACTTC,CATSEGTGAGDEQYF
few,TRBV5-1,TRBJ1-2,.,TGTGCCAGCAGCGTAAGTTCTAACTATGGCTACACCTTC,CASSVSSNYGYTF
many,TRBV7-3,TRBJ2-5,TRBD2,TGTGCCAGCAGCTCCCCCACCCTGACTAGCGGGGGCCTAGAGACCCAGTACTTC,CASSSPTLTSGGLETQYF
many,TRBV15,TRBJ1-5,.,TGTGCCACCAGCAGTGGTGGGGGGGCCCAGCCCCAGCATTTT,CATSSGGGAQPQHF
.,TRBV24-1,TRBJ2-4,.,TGTGCCACCAGTGATTTGTCCGGGGGCATTCAGTACTTC,CATSDLSGGIQYF
.,TRBV7-9,TRBJ2-2,.,TGTGCCAGCCCCTCGGATGGGGAGCTGTTTTTT,CASPSDGELFF